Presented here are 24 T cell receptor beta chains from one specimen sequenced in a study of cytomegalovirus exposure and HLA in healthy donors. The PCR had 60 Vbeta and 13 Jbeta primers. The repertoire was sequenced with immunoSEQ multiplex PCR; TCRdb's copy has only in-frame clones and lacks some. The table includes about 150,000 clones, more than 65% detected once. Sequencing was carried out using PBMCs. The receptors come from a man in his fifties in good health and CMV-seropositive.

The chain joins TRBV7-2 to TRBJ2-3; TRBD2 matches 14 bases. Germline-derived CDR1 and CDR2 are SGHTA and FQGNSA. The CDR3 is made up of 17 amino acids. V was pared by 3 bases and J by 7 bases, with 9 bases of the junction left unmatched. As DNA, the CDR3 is TGTGCCAGCAGCTTGGGGGGGACTAGCGGGAGCATCAATACGCAGTATTTT. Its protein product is CASSLGGTSGSINTQYF.

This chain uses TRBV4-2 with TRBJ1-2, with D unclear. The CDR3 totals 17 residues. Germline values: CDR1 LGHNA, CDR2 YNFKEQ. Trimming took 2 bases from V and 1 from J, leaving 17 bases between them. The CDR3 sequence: CASSQSPSVGGNYGYTF. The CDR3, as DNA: TGTGCCAGCAGCCAATCACCGAGCGTAGGCGGTAACTATGGCTACACCTTC.

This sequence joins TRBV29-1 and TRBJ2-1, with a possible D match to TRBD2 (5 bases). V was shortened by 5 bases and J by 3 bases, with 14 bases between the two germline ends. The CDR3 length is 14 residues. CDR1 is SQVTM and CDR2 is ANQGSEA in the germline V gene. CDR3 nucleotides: TGCAGCGTTCCCAGTCTAGCCGACTACAATGAGCAGTTCTTC. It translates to CSVPSLADYNEQFF.

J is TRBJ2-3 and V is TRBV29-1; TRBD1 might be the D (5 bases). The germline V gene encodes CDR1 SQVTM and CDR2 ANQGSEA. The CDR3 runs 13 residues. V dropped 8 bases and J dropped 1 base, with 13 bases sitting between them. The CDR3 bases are TGCAGCCCGAGTGGCAGGGGCACAGATACGCAGTATTTT. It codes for CSPSGRGTDTQYF.

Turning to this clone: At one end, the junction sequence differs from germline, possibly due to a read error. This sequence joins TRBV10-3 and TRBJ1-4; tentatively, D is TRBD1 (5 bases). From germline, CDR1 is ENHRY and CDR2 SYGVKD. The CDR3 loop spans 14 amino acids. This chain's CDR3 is CATSESPGREKLFF. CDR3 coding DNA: TGTGCCACCAGTGAGTCGCCAGGGCGGGAAAAACTGTTTTTT.

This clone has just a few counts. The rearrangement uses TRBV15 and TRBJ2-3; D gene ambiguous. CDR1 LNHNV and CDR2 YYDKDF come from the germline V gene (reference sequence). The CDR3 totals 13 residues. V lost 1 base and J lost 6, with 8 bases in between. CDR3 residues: CATSRATWDTQYF. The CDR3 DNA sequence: TGTGCCACCAGCAGAGCTACCTGGGATACGCAGTATTTT.

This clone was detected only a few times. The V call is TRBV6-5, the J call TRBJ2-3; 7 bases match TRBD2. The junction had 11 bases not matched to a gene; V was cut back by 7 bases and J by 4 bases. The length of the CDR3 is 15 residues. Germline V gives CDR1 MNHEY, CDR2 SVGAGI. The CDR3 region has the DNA TGTGCCAGCAACGAAGAAGAGGGAGGGGCAGATACGCAGTATTTT. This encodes CASNEEEGGADTQYF.

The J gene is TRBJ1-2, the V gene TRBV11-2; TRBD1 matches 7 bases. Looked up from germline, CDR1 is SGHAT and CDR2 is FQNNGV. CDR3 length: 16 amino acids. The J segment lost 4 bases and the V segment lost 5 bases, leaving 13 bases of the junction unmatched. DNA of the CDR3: TGTGCCAGCAGCACCTTATCTCAGGGGGGCCTCTATGGCTACACCTTC. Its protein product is CASSTLSQGGLYGYTF.

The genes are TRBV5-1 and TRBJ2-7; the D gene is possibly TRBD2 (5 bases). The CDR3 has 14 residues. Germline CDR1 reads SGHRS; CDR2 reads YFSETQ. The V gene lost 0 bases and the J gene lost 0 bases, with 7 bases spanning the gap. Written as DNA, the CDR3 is TGCGCCAGCAGCTTGGACGGGAACTCCTACGAGCAGTACTTC. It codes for CASSLDGNSYEQYF.

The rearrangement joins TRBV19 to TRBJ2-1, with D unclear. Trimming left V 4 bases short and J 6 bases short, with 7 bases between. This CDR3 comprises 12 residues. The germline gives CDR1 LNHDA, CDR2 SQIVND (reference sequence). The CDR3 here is CASSKARNEQFF. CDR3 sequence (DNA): TGTGCCAGTAGTAAAGCTCGCAATGAGCAGTTCTTC.

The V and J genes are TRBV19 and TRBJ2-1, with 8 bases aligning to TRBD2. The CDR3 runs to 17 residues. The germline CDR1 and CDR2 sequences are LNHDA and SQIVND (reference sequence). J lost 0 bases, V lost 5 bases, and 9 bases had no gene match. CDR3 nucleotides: TGTGCCAGTAGTGTTCGACTAGCGCCAAGCTCCTACAATGAGCAGTTCTTC. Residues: CASSVRLAPSSYNEQFF.

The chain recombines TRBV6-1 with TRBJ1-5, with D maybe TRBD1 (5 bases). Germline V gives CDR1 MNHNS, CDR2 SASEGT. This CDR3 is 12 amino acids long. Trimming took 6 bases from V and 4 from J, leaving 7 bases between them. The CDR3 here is CASSGGNQPQHF. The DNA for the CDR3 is TGTGCCAGCAGCGGGGGGAATCAGCCCCAGCATTTT.

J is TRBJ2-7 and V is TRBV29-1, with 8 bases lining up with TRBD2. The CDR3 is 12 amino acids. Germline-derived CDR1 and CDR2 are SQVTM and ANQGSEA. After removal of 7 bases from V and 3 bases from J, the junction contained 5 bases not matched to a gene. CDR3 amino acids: CSAQRESYEQYF. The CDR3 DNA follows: TGCAGCGCTCAGCGGGAGAGCTACGAGCAGTACTTC.

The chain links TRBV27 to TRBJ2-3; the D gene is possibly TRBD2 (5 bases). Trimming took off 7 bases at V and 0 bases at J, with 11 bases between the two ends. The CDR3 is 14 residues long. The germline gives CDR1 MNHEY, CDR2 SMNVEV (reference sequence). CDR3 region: CASTSRTSTDTQYF. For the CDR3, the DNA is TGTGCCAGCACCTCAAGGACTAGCACAGATACGCAGTATTTT.

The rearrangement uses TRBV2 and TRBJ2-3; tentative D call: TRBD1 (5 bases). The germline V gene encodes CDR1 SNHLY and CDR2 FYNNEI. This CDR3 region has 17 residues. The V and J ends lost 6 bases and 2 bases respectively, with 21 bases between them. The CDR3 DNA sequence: TGTGCCAGCAGCGAACGTCAAGGTCTCAGGGTCACAGATACGCAGTATTTT. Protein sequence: CASSERQGLRVTDTQYF.

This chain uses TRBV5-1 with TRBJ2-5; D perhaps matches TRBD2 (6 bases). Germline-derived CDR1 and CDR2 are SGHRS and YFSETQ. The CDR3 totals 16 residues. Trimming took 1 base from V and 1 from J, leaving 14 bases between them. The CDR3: CASSLRPRDSQETQYF. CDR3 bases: TGCGCCAGCAGCTTGAGACCGAGGGACTCCCAAGAGACCCAGTACTTC.

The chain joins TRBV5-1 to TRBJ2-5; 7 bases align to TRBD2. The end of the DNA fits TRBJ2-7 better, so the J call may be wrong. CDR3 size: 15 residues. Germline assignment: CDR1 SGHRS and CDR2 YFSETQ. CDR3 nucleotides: TGCGCCAGCAGCACCGGCGGTACGGGGGGCTACGAGCAGTACTTC. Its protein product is CASSTGGTGGYEQYF.

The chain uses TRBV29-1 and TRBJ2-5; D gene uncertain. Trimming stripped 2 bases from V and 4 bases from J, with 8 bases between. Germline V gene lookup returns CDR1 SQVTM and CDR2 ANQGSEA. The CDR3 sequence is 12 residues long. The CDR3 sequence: CSVEPGGETQYF. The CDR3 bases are TGCAGCGTTGAACCGGGTGGAGAGACCCAGTACTTC.

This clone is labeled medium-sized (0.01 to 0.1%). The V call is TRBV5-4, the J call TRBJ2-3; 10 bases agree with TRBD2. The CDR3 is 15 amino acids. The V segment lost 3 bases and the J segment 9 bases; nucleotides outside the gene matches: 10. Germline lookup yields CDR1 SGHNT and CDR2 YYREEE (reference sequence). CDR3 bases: TGTGCCAGCAGCTCCAGCGGGAGGGCGAACCCCACGCAGTATTTT. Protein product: CASSSSGRANPTQYF.

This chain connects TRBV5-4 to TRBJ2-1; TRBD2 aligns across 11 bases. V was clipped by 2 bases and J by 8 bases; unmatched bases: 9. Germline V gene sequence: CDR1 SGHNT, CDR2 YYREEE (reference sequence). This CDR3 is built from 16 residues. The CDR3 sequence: CASSFGTSGLGDEQFF. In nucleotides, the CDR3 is TGTGCCAGCAGCTTTGGGACTAGCGGCCTAGGGGATGAGCAGTTCTTC.

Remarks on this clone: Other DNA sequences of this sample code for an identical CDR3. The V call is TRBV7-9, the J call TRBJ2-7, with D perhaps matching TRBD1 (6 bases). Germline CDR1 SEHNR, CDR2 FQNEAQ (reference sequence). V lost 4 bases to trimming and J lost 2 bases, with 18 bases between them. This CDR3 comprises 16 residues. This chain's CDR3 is CASSSSGTWRTYEQYF. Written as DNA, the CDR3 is TGTGCCAGCAGCTCATCCGGGACATGGAGGACCTACGAGCAGTACTTC.

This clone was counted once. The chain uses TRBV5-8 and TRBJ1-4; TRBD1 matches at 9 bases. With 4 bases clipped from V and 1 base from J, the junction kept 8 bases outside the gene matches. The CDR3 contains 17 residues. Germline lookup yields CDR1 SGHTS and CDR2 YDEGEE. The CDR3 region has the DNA TGTGCCAGCAGCCTCCGGGACAGGGCGATAACTAATGAAAAACTGTTTTTT. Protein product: CASSLRDRAITNEKLFF. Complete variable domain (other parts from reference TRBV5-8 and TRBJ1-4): EAGVTQSPTHLIKTRGQQATLRCSPISGHTSVYWYQQALGLGLQFLLWYDEGEERNRGNFPPRFSGRQFPNYSSELNVNALELEDSALYLCASSLRDRAITNEKLFFGSGTQLSVL.

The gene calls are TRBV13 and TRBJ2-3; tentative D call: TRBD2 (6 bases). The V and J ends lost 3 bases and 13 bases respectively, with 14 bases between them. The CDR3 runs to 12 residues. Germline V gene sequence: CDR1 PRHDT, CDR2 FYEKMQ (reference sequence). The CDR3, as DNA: TGTGCCAGCAGCTTCCAATCGGACTACAAGTATTTT. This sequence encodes CASSFQSDYKYF.

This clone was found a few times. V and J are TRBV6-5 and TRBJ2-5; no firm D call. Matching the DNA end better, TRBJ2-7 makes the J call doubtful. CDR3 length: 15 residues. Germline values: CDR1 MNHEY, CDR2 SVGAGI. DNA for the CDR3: TGTGCCAGCAGTTACTCCGATCCTAGCTCCTACGAGCAGTACTTC. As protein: CASSYSDPSSYEQYF.